This entry concerns a single T cell receptor (beta chain). The record originates from a study of beta chain features in type 1 diabetes. Expressed TCRB transcripts were sequenced, since all the RNA that had been isolated was reverse transcribed. Generated by immunoSEQ multiplex PCR, the TCRdb table keeps only in-frame clones and is missing some. This table has approximately 120,000 clones, roughly 43% appearing once. V was clipped by 2 bases and J by 6 bases; unmatched bases: 9. CDR1 is SEHNR, CDR2 FQNEAQ, per germline (reference sequence). This CDR3 spans 15 amino acids. The TCR was taken from a woman aged 18-30 years in good health. V gene TRBV7-9 combines with J gene TRBJ2-7; 8 bases line up with TRBD2. The source material was stem cell memory CD4+ T cells from blood. In nucleotides, the CDR3 is TGTGCCAGCAGCTTAAGGCTAGCGGGTTTCTTCGAGCAGTACTTC. This gives the protein CASSLRLAGFFEQYF.